There are many counts of the clone carrying this TCR beta chain. The target antigen is unknown. This sample was included in a study of early T cells in non-severe SARS-CoV-2 infection. About the research overall: The input, bulk RNA from unsorted whole blood, was sequenced, and chains were unpaired.

V lost 3 bases, J lost 9 bases, and 9 bases stayed unmatched. Germline CDR1 reads KGHDR; CDR2 reads SFDVKD. The CDR3 totals 17 residues. Researchers attached unique molecular identifiers to individual cDNA molecules. One entry per CDR3 protein, called by TCRdb with MiXCR from the 5' RACE reads. The data contain approximately 70,000 distinct CDR3 sequences, 12% of them singletons. General study findings and limits: CD4 and private specificities were missed by VDJdb matching, which favored anti-spike CD8 responses.

Sequencing was performed on whole blood. The V and J genes are TRBV24-1 and TRBJ2-1; 14 nucleotides match TRBD2. The TCR was taken from an adult who was a healthcare worker with PCR-confirmed SARS-CoV-2 infection or an uninfected control (not recorded which). CDR3 amino acids: CATSDPTSGRVRGEQFF. The DNA for the CDR3 is TGTGCCACCAGTGATCCGACTAGCGGGAGGGTCCGGGGTGAGCAGTTCTTC.